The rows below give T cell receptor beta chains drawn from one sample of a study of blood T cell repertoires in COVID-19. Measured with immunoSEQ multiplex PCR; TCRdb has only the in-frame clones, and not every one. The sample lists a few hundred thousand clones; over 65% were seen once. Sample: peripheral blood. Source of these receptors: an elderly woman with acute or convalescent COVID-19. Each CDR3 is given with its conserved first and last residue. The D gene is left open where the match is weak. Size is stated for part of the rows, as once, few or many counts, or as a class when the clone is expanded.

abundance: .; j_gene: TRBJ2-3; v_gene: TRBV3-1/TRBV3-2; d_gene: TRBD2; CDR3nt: TGTGCCAGCAGCCAGTGGCTAGCGGGGGGTTCGGGTACGCAGTATTTT; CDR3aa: CASSQWLAGGSGTQYF
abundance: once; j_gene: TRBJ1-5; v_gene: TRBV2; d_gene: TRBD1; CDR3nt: TGTGCCAGCAGTGAAGGGACAGGGGGACAGCCCCAGCATTTT; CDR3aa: CASSEGTGGQPQHF
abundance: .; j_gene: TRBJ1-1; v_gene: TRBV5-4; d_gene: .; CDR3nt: TGTGCCAGCAGCTTGCGTAATAGGAACACTGAAGCTTTCTTT; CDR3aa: CASSLRNRNTEAFF
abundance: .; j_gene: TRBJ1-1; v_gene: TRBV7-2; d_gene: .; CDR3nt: TGTGCCAGCAGCTTAGCGCCAGGGAACACTGAAGCTTTCTTT; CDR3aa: CASSLAPGNTEAFF
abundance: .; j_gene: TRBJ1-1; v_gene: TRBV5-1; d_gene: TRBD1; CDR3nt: TGCGCCAGCAGCTTGAAACAGGGGGGCCCGAACACTGAAGCTTTCTTT; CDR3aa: CASSLKQGGPNTEAFF
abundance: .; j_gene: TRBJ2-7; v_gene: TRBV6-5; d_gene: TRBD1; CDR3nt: TGTGCCAGCAGAGTGACAGGGGGCGGCTACGAGCAGTACTTC; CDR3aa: CASRVTGGGYEQYF
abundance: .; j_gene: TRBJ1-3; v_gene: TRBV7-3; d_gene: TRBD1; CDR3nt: TGTGCCAGCAGTACCGGGACAGATGACACCATATATTTT; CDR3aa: CASSTGTDDTIYF
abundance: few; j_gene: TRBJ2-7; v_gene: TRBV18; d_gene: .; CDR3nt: TGTGCCAGCTCACGGGACAAGGGGTCCTACGAGCAGTACTTC; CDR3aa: CASSRDKGSYEQYF
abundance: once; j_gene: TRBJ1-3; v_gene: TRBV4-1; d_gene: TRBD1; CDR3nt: TGCGCCAGCAGCCAAGAGCACCACAGGGGAGGCTTGATCTCTGGAAACACCATATATTTT; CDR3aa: CASSQEHHRGGLISGNTIYF
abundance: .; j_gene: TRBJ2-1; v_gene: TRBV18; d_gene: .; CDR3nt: TGTGCCAGCTCACCGGACACCGGGCGTTACAATGAGCAGTTCTTC; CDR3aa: CASSPDTGRYNEQFF
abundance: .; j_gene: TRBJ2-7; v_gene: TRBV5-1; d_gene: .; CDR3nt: TGCGCCAGCAGCACTGATGACTACGAGCAGTACTTC; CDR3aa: CASSTDDYEQYF
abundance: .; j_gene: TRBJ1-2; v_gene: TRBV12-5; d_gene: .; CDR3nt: TGTGCTAGTGGTTTGGTACTATCAGTAAGCTTTAACTATGGCTACACCTTC; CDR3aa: CASGLVLSVSFNYGYTF
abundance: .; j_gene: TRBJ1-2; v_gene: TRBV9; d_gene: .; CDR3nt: TGTGCCAGCAGCGGACGCAATCTCTCAGGGCGGCGGGGCTACACCTTC; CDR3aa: CASSGRNLSGRRGYTF
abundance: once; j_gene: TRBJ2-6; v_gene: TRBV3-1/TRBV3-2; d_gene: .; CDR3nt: TGTGCCAGCAGCCAAGTTCCTACCGGGGCCAACGTCCTGACTTTC; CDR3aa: CASSQVPTGANVLTF
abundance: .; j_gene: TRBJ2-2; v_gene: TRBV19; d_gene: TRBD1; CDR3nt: TGTGCCAGTACCACCGGAGGGGGACAGGGACTCACCGGGGAGCTGTTTTTT; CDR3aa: CASTTGGGQGLTGELFF
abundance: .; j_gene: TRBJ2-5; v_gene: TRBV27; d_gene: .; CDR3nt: TGTGCCAGCAGTTTATCCCCAGGGGTTGGAAAGACCCAGTACTTC; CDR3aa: CASSLSPGVGKTQYF
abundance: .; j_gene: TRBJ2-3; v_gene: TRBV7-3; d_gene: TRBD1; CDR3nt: TGTGCCAGCAGCCCTCAGGGGGCAACAGATACGCAGTATTTT; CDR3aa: CASSPQGATDTQYF
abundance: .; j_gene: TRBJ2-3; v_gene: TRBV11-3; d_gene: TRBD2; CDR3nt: TGTGCCAGCAGCCTAGGGACTAGCCTCACAGATACGCAGTATTTT; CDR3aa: CASSLGTSLTDTQYF
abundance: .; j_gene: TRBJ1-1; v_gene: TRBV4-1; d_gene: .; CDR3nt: TGCGCCAGCAGCCGACAGGCAAACACTGAAGCTTTCTTT; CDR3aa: CASSRQANTEAFF
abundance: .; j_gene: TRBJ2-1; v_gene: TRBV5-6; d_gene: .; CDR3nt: TGTGCCAGCAGCTTGTATGTATCGTCCTACAATGAGCAGTTCTTC; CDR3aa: CASSLYVSSYNEQFF
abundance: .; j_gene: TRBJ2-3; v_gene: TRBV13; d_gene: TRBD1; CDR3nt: TGTGCCAGCAGCATCCGACAGGGCGACACAGATACGCAGTATTTT; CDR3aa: CASSIRQGDTDTQYF
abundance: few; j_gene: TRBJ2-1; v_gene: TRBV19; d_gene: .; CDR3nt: TGTGCCAGTAGTATGAGTGGGAGCTCCTACAATGAGCAGTTCTTC; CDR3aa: CASSMSGSSYNEQFF
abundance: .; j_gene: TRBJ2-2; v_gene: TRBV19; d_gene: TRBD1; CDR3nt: TGTGCCAGTAGTATAGGGACAGGGACCACCGGGGAGCTGTTTTTT; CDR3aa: CASSIGTGTTGELFF
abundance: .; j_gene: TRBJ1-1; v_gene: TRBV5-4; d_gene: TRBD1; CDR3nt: TGTGCCAGCAGCCCTGGACAGGGTGAAGCTTTCTTT; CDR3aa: CASSPGQGEAFF
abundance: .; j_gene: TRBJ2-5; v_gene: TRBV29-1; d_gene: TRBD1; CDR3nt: TGCAGCGTACCACAGGGGCAAGAGACCCAGTACTTC; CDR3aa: CSVPQGQETQYF
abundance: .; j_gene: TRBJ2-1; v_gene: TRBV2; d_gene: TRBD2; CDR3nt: TGTGCCAGCAGTGAAGCTAGCGGGAGATTTTCCTACAATGAGCAGTTCTTC; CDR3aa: CASSEASGRFSYNEQFF
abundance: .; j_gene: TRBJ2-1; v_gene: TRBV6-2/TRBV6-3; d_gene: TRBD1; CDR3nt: TGTGCCAGCAGTACAGGGGACCCTTGGAATGAGCAGTTCTTC; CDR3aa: CASSTGDPWNEQFF
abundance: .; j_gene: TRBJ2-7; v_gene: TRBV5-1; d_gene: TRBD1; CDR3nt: TGCGCCAGCAGCCCCCACGGAGGGGACAGGCCCTCCTCCTACGAGCAGTACTTC; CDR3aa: CASSPHGGDRPSSYEQYF
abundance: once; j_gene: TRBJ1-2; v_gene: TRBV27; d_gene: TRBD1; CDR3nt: TGTGCCAGCAGTTTAGACAGGGACTATGGCTACACCTTC; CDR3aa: CASSLDRDYGYTF
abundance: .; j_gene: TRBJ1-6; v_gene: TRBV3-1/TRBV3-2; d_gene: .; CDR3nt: TGTGCCAGCAGCCCTAGCACGAATTCACCCCTCCACTTT; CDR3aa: CASSPSTNSPLHF
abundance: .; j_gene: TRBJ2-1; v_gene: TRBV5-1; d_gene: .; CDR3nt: TGCGCCAGCAGCTTGGACAGGGTAAACAATGAGCAGTTCTTC; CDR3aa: CASSLDRVNNEQFF
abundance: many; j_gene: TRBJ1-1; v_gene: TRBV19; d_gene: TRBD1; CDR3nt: TGTGCCAGTAGTACCCCGAGACAGGGTGCCTCCACTGAAGCTTTCTTT; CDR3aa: CASSTPRQGASTEAFF
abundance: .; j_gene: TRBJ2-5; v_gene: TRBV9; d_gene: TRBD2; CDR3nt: TGTGCCAGCAGCGTAGGTGGTAGCGGGAGGGCCTATGAGACCCAGTACTTC; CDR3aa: CASSVGGSGRAYETQYF
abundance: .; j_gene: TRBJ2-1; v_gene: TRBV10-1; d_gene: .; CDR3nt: TGCGCCAGCAGTGAGTCCGAGCTCCCCCCTTACAATGAGCAGTTCTTC; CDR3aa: CASSESELPPYNEQFF
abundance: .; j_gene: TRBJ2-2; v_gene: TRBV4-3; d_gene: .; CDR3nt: TGCGCCAGCAGCCAGGCCTTCAGGAACACCGGGGAGCTGTTTTTT; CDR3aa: CASSQAFRNTGELFF
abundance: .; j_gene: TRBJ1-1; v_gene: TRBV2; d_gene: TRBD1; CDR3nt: TGTGCCAGCAGGGACAGGTTTTCGGAAGCTTTCTTT; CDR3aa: CASRDRFSEAFF
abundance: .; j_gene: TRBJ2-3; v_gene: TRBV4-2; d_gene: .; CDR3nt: TGTGCCAGCAGCCAAGATAGCCCAATAGTAGATACGCAGTATTTT; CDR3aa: CASSQDSPIVDTQYF
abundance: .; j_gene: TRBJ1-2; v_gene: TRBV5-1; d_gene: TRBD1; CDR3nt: TGCGCCAGCAGCTCTACCCCGGGACAGGGGCTTACCTATGGCTACACCTTC; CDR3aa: CASSSTPGQGLTYGYTF
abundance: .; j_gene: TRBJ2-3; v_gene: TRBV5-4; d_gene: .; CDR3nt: TGTGCCAGCAGCTCGTCTGCAGGGTTTTGGGCAGATACGCAGTATTTT; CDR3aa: CASSSSAGFWADTQYF
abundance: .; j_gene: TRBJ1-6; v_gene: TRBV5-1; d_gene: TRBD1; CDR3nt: TGCGCCAGCAGCGGGACAGGGGGCACGGGTAATTCACCCCTCCACTTT; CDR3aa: CASSGTGGTGNSPLHF
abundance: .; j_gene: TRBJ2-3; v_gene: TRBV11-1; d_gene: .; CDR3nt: TGTGCCAGCAGCTCTCCTAAAGATACGCAGTATTTT; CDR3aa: CASSSPKDTQYF
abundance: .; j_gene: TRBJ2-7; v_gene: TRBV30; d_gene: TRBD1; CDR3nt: TGTGCCTGTTCACCGGGACAGGGTTACGAGCAGTACTTC; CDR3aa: CACSPGQGYEQYF
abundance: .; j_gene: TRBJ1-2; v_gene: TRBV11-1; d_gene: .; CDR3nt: TGTGCCAGCAGCTCCGAGGGCTCTGGCTACACCTTC; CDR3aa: CASSSEGSGYTF
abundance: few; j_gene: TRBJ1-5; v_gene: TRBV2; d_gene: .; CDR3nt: TGTGCCAGCAGGGGCAGGGAGGGAAATCAGCCCCAGCATTTT; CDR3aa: CASRGREGNQPQHF
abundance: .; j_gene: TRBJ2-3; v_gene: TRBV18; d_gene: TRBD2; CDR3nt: TGTGCCAGCTCACTATTTACTAGCGGAAGCACAGATACGCAGTATTTT; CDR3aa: CASSLFTSGSTDTQYF
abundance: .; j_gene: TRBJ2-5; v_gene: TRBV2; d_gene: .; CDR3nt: TGTGCCAGCAGTGCGGGACAGCGGGCCCCCATATGGGAGACCCAGTACTTC; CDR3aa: CASSAGQRAPIWETQYF
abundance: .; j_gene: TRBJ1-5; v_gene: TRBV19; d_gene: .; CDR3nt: TGTGCCAGTAGTCTCGTGGGCAGGGGAAAACAGCCCCAGCATTTT; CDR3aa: CASSLVGRGKQPQHF
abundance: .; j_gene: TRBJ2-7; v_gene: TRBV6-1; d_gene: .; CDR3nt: TGTGCCAGCAGTGAACGCTCCTACGAGCAGTACTTC; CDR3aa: CASSERSYEQYF
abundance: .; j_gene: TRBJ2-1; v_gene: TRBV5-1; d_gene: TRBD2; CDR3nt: TGCGCCAGCAGCTTGTCCGGACTAGCGGGAGGAAATGAGCAGTTCTTC; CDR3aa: CASSLSGLAGGNEQFF
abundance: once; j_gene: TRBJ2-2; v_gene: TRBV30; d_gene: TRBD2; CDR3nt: TGTGCCTGGAGCACAGGACTAGCGGGAGGGCCTGGCGGGGAGCTGTTTTTT; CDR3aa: CAWSTGLAGGPGGELFF
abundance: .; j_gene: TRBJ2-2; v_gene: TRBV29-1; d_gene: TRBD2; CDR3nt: TGCAGCGTCGGTGGGACTAGCGGGGGTCGATCCGGGGAGCTGTTTTTT; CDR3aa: CSVGGTSGGRSGELFF
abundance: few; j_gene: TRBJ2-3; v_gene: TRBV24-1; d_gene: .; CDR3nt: TGTGCCACCAGTGACCCCGGGTCACCCACAGATACGCAGTATTTT; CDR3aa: CATSDPGSPTDTQYF
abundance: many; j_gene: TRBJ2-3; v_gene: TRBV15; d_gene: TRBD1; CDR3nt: TGTGCCACCAGCAGAGGACAGGGGCAAACAGATACGCAGTATTTT; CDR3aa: CATSRGQGQTDTQYF